The 13 T cell receptor beta chains presented below share a single source sample, sequenced in a study of CD8 T cells in ankylosing spondylitis. TCRdb passed the 5' RACE reads through MiXCR, listing each CDR3 protein once. This table has a few hundred thousand distinct CDR3 sequences, roughly 20% appearing once. What was sequenced was blood, either unsorted or a sorted T cell fraction (not recorded which). These receptors were taken from a male donor with ankylosing spondylitis or in good health (not recorded which).

The J gene is TRBJ2-5, the V gene TRBV30; no definite D call. Trimming removed 2 bases from V and 1 base from J, with 8 bases in between. This CDR3 has 13 residues. The germline CDR1 and CDR2 sequences are GTSNPN and SVGIG (reference sequence). DNA of the CDR3: TGTGCCTGGAGTCAGACCATCCAAGAGACCCAGTACTTC. Amino acids: CAWSQTIQETQYF.

The rearrangement uses TRBV28 and TRBJ2-6, with TRBD1 as a possible D gene (6 bases). Per the germline V gene, CDR1 is MDHEN and CDR2 is SYDVKM. The CDR3 is made up of 18 amino acids. Trimming took off 2 bases at V and 0 bases at J, with 14 bases between the two ends. CDR3 in DNA: TGTGCCAGCAGTTTAATTCGGGACATCTACTCTGGGGCCAACGTCCTGACTTTC. As protein: CASSLIRDIYSGANVLTF.

This clonotype came up a few times. The V gene is TRBV9, the J gene TRBJ2-5; a possible D gene is TRBD2 (6 bases). Looked up from germline, CDR1 is SGDLS and CDR2 is YYNGEE. Between the trimmed V and J ends, which lost 7 bases and 2 bases, there was a span of 12 bases. This CDR3 spans 13 amino acids. Here the CDR3 DNA reads TGTGCCAGCCTTGTCGGGGGTCAAGAGACCCAGTACTTC. Protein product: CASLVGGQETQYF.

The chain combines TRBV20-1 with TRBJ2-7, with D possibly TRBD2 on 7 matching bases. The CDR3 is 13 residues long. CDR1 and CDR2 from the germline V gene are DFQATT and SNEGSKA (reference sequence). DNA of the CDR3: TGCAGGGAAGGGGGGGGCCGAACCTACGAGCAGTACGTC. Translation gives CREGGGRTYEQYV.

For this clonotype: A read error may be the cause here, since a much bigger clone is one base away. The genes are TRBV20-1 and TRBJ2-5; perhaps TRBD1 as D (5 bases). The V gene's germline CDR1 is DFQATT and CDR2 SNEGSKA (reference sequence). The CDR3 loop spans 12 amino acids. The CDR3 here is CSAFGREEAQYF. CDR3 DNA: TGCAGTGCTTTTGGCAGGGAAGAGGCCCAGTACTTC.

This chain uses TRBV12-3 or TRBV12-4 with TRBJ1-4, with 10 bases aligning to TRBD1. The trim removed 2 bases at V and 7 bases at J, leaving 10 bases unmatched. There are 17 residues in the CDR3. CDR3 sequence (DNA): TGTGCCAGCAGTTTATTGGGACAGGGGACTCCCGGTGAAAAACTGTTTTTT. Protein: CASSLLGQGTPGEKLFF.

This chain links TRBV10-3 with TRBJ2-7, with 10 bases fitting TRBD1. Trimming took 3 bases from V and 6 from J; bases not matched to a gene: 11. Germline V gene lookup returns CDR1 ENHRY and CDR2 SYGVKD. This CDR3 spans 16 amino acids. The CDR3 here is CAISEGLGQGVSEQYV. CDR3 nucleotides: TGTGCCATCAGTGAAGGTTTAGGACAGGGGGTTAGCGAGCAGTACGTC.

V gene TRBV5-1 combines with J gene TRBJ2-7; D may correspond to TRBD1 or TRBD2 (5 bases each). V lost 0 bases and J 4 bases, leaving 11 bases between the germline ends. CDR3 length equals 14 residues. Germline lookup yields CDR1 SGHRS and CDR2 YFSETQ. CDR3 nucleotide sequence: TGCGCCAGCAGCTTGGGTGAGGGACCTTACGAGCAGTACGTC. Its translation: CASSLGEGPYEQYV.

The rearrangement joins TRBV19 to TRBJ1-1; perhaps TRBD1 as D (5 bases). This CDR3 spans 14 amino acids. Looked up from germline, CDR1 is LNHDA and CDR2 is SQIVND (reference sequence). V lost 3 bases and J 0 bases, leaving 8 bases between the germline ends. For the CDR3, the DNA is TGTGCCAGTAGTATCTCAGGGATGAACACTGAAGCTTTCTTT. It specifies CASSISGMNTEAFF.

This clonotype was seen more than once but under ten times. The chain uses TRBV15 and TRBJ2-3, with 10 positions matching TRBD2. The CDR3 totals 18 residues. Germline V gene sequence: CDR1 LNHNV, CDR2 YYDKDF (reference sequence). Trimming took 1 base from V and 2 from J; bases not matched to a gene: 9. The CDR3 spells CATSRGRIAGGATDTQYF. CDR3 nucleotide sequence: TGTGCCACCAGCAGAGGAAGAATAGCGGGAGGCGCCACAGATACGCAGTATTTT. The entire variable domain, with the rest obtained from reference TRBV15 and TRBJ2-3, is as follows: DAMVIQNPRYQVTQFGKPVTLSCSQTLNHNVMYWYQQKSSQAPKLLFHYYDKDFNNEADTPDNFQSRRPNTSFCFLDIRSPGLGDTAMYLCATSRGRIAGGATDTQYFGPGTRLTVL.

This chain uses TRBV5-1 with TRBJ1-4; tentatively, D is TRBD1 (6 bases). V was cut by 4 bases and J by 4 bases, with 14 bases left in between. The length of the CDR3 is 15 residues. The germline V gene encodes CDR1 SGHRS and CDR2 YFSETQ. CDR3 region: CASSPQGTGNEKLFF. The CDR3 DNA sequence: TGCGCCAGCAGCCCTCAGGGGACGGGTAATGAAAAACTGTTTTTT.

The chain is built from TRBV29-1 and TRBJ2-2; D may match TRBD1 or TRBD2 (5 bases each). Looked up from germline, CDR1 is SQVTM and CDR2 is ANQGSEA. The CDR3 length is 14 residues. The V end was cut by 8 bases, the J end by 0 bases, with 13 bases between. CDR3 DNA sequence: TGCAGCTCCTCTGGGGGTCCGAACACCGGGGAGCTGTTTTTT. Amino acids: CSSSGGPNTGELFF.

There are many counts of this clonotype. J is TRBJ2-1 and V is TRBV6-5, with D unclear. Germline lookup yields CDR1 MNHEY and CDR2 SVGAGI. There are 12 residues in the CDR3. V lost 6 bases to trimming and J lost 8 bases, with 11 bases between them. The CDR3 sequence: CASSAPNDEQFF. CDR3 bases: TGTGCCAGCAGCGCCCCCAACGATGAGCAGTTCTTC.